One sample yielded the 8 T cell receptor beta chains listed below, sequenced in a study of blood T cell repertoires in COVID-19. Assay used: immunoSEQ multiplex PCR; TCRdb lists only in-frame clones, some missing. The table has over 150,000 clones, about 88% seen once. The material sequenced was peripheral blood. These receptors were obtained from a man aged 45-60 years with COVID-19, enrolled during active disease.

This chain links TRBV28 with TRBJ1-1, with D perhaps TRBD1 (5 bases). CDR3 size: 12 residues. Trimming cost V 6 bases and J 6 bases, with 11 bases left between them. Germline assignment: CDR1 MDHEN and CDR2 SYDVKM. This CDR3 reads CASSTPGAEAFF. CDR3 coding DNA: TGTGCCAGCAGCACCCCGGGGGCTGAAGCTTTCTTT.

V usage is TRBV6-5 and J usage is TRBJ2-7, with D possibly TRBD2 on 6 matching bases. This CDR3 region has 12 residues. Trimming took off 4 bases at V and 4 bases at J, with 8 bases between the two ends. Per germline, CDR1 MNHEY and CDR2 SVGAGI. The DNA of the CDR3 is TGTGCCAGCAGTTTGAGCGGGTACGAGCAGTACTTC. Translation gives CASSLSGYEQYF.

The chain combines TRBV4-2 with TRBJ2-7; tentative D call: TRBD2 (5 bases). Trimming stripped 1 base from V and 3 bases from J, with 10 bases between. Germline CDR1 and CDR2: LGHNA and YNFKEQ. CDR3 length: 14 residues. CDR3: CASSQVTSFYEQYF. The CDR3 coding sequence is TGTGCCAGCAGCCAAGTTACTAGTTTCTACGAGCAGTACTTC.

The chain uses TRBV2 and TRBJ1-6; maybe TRBD1 (5 bases). Germline-derived CDR1 and CDR2 are SNHLY and FYNNEI. The CDR3 sequence is 16 residues long. Trimming removed 4 bases at V and 9 bases at J, with 19 bases between. The CDR3 here is CASSGTGGVVSSPLHF. In DNA, the CDR3 is TGTGCCAGCAGTGGAACAGGTGGGGTAGTATCTTCACCCCTCCACTTT.

CDR3 bases: TGTGCCAGCAGCCCCACAAACACCGGGGAGCTGTTTTTT. Its protein is CASSPTNTGELFF. This rearrangement joins TRBV3-1 (or the pseudogene TRBV3-2) to TRBJ2-2; D uncertain. V was pared by 4 bases and J by 2 bases, with 5 bases between. The CDR3 has 13 amino acids. Germline V gives CDR1 LGHDT, CDR2 YNNKEL (reference sequence).

The chain uses TRBV2 and TRBJ2-7; weak D call: TRBD1 (6 bases). Germline V gene data show CDR1 as SNHLY and CDR2 as FYNNEI. V lost 7 bases to trimming and J lost 1 base, with 14 bases between them. CDR3 length equals 14 residues. The CDR3 is CASNRMTGSYEQYF. The CDR3 DNA reads as TGTGCCAGCAATCGAATGACAGGATCCTACGAGCAGTACTTC. The full variable domain, with the rest looked up from reference TRBV2 and TRBJ2-7, is EPEVTQTPSHQVTQMGQEVILRCVPISNHLYFYWYRQILGQKVEFLVSFYNNEISEKSEIFDDQFSVERPDGSNFTLKIRSTKLEDSAMYFCASNRMTGSYEQYFGPGTRLTVT.

The rearrangement links TRBV2 to TRBJ2-5, with 10 nucleotides matching TRBD1. The CDR3 has 14 residues. V shed 8 bases and J 2 bases; nucleotides not matched to a gene: 5. The germline V gene encodes CDR1 SNHLY and CDR2 FYNNEI. CDR3 coding DNA: TGTGCCAGCCGGGACAGGGGATTTCAAGAGACCCAGTACTTC. The encoded protein is CASRDRGFQETQYF.

This chain connects TRBV4-2 to TRBJ1-1; 8 nucleotides match TRBD1. Germline CDR1 LGHNA, CDR2 YNFKEQ. V shed 2 bases and J 7 bases; nucleotides not matched to a gene: 12. The CDR3 has 16 residues. The CDR3 loop is CASSQSFQGAGGEAFF. CDR3 sequence (DNA): TGTGCCAGCAGCCAATCCTTCCAGGGGGCTGGTGGTGAAGCTTTCTTT.